Listed below are T cell receptor beta chains from one sample, sequenced in a study of human T cells and chemical hapten exposure. In TCRdb, the RACE reads were re-called with MiXCR into one record per CDR3 protein. The sample has roughly 100,000 distinct CDR3 sequences; 9.5% to 11% are singletons. The sequences come from whole blood, collected in connection with sensitization to the hapten diphenylcyclopropenone (DPC). The receptor source for this set is a woman in her thirties or forties with alopecia areata. Some clones in this sample may be carry-over from other donors' samples. The CDR3 runs from the conserved cysteine through the conserved F or W. A D gene is named only where the DNA matches it firmly. Only part of the rows carry a size: once, few, many, or a class if the clone is expanded.

len	d_gene	abundance	v_gene	j_gene	CDR3aa	CDR3nt
17	TRBD2	few	TRBV5-1	TRBJ2-4	CASSGPLGLVAKNIQYF	TGCGCCAGCAGTGGCCCCCTCGGACTAGTCGCCAAAAACATTCAGTACTTC
13	-	-	TRBV28	TRBJ2-4	CASSNLAENIQYF	TGTGCCAGCAGCAATTTAGCCGAAAACATTCAGTACTTC
16	-	few	TRBV14	TRBJ2-3	CASSQLRGYDTDTQYF	TGTGCCAGCAGCCAGCTAAGGGGGTATGACACAGATACGCAGTATTTT
15	-	few	TRBV3-1	TRBJ2-7	CASSQGGAGHYEQYF	TGTGCCAGCAGCCAAGGCGGAGCGGGTCACTACGAGCAGTACTTC
12	TRBD1	many	TRBV7-3	TRBJ2-2	CASSRTGGELFF	TGTGCCAGCTCCAGGACAGGAGGGGAGCTGTTTTTT
15	TRBD1	few	TRBV7-9	TRBJ2-3	CASSAGTGRTDTQYF	TGTGCCAGCAGCGCCGGGACAGGGCGCACAGATACGCAGTATTTT
15	TRBD1	-	TRBV12-3/TRBV12-4	TRBJ1-1	CASSPGTGGNTEAFF	TGTGCCAGCAGTCCCGGGACAGGGGGAAACACTGAAGCTTTCTTT
18	TRBD2	-	TRBV4-1	TRBJ2-5	CASSQVAGLAGALETQYF	TGCGCCAGCAGCCAAGTGGCCGGACTAGCGGGAGCTCTCGAGACCCAGTACTTC
15	-	many	TRBV6-1	TRBJ2-3	CASSGSASSTDTQYF	TGTGCCAGCAGTGGAAGCGCCTCTAGCACAGATACGCAGTATTTT
17	TRBD1	many	TRBV5-1	TRBJ2-7	CASSLGPPDRVASEQYF	TGCGCCAGCAGCTTGGGCCCTCCGGACAGGGTAGCGAGTGAGCAGTACTTC
16	TRBD2	many	TRBV6-2/TRBV6-3	TRBJ2-1	CASTHGAGGYHNEQFF	TGTGCCAGCACCCACGGTGCGGGAGGGTACCACAATGAGCAGTTCTTC
12	-	few	TRBV7-9	TRBJ2-2	CASSLEAGELFF	TGTGCCAGCAGCTTAGAAGCCGGGGAGCTGTTTTTT
13	-	-	TRBV12-3/TRBV12-4	TRBJ2-1	CASTPPGPNEQFF	TGTGCCAGCACCCCTCCCGGTCCCAATGAGCAGTTCTTC
12	-	few	TRBV29-1	TRBJ1-4	CSVVATNEKLFF	TGCAGCGTCGTGGCCACTAATGAAAAACTGTTTTTT
13	-	few	TRBV3-1	TRBJ2-7	CASSRAAANEQYF	TGTGCCAGCAGCCGAGCAGCTGCTAACGAGCAGTACTTC
17	TRBD2	many	TRBV20-1	TRBJ2-3	CSAREGLAGGRGDTQYF	TGCAGTGCTAGAGAGGGACTAGCGGGGGGCAGGGGAGATACGCAGTATTTT
8	TRBD1	-	TRBV29-1	TRBJ1-1	CSAGTGGF	TGCAGCGCCGGGACAGGGGGCTTT
12	-	many	TRBV7-9	TRBJ1-1	CASSFSDTEAFF	TGTGCCAGCAGCTTCTCGGACACTGAAGCTTTCTTT
18	-	-	TRBV4-3	TRBJ2-3	CASSQDFEDGMGTDTQYF	TGCGCCAGCAGCCAAGATTTCGAGGATGGAATGGGCACAGATACGCAGTATTTT
12	-	many	TRBV6-2/TRBV6-3	TRBJ1-1	CASSYKTSEAFF	TGTGCCAGCAGTTACAAAACGAGTGAAGCTTTCTTT
17	TRBD2	few	TRBV5-6	TRBJ2-7	CASSLGLAGVRAYEQYF	TGTGCCAGCAGCCTCGGGCTAGCGGGAGTTCGGGCCTACGAGCAGTACTTC
13	TRBD1	few	TRBV20-1	TRBJ1-1	CSADRGPDTEAFF	TGCAGTGCTGACAGGGGACCAGACACTGAAGCTTTCTTT
12	-	many	TRBV7-2	TRBJ2-3	CASSSVTDTQYF	TGTGCCAGCAGCTCCGTCACAGATACGCAGTATTTT
19	TRBD1	few	TRBV6-5	TRBJ2-6	CASSPTGTGGFSGANVLTF	TGTGCCAGCAGCCCTACCGGGACAGGGGGCTTCTCTGGGGCCAACGTCCTGACTTTC
17	TRBD2	many	TRBV29-1	TRBJ2-2	CSAGQTISGISTGELFF	TGCAGCGCTGGACAGACTATTAGCGGGATTAGCACCGGGGAGCTGTTTTTT
16	-	few	TRBV12-3/TRBV12-4	TRBJ1-5	CASSSTGGVGNQPQHF	TGTGCCAGCAGTTCCACTGGAGGTGTGGGCAATCAGCCCCAGCATTTT
18	TRBD1	few	TRBV12-3/TRBV12-4	TRBJ2-4	CASRPGQGNKLAKNIQYF	TGTGCCAGCAGGCCGGGACAGGGAAACAAACTAGCCAAAAACATTCAGTACTTC
16	-	many	TRBV18	TRBJ1-5	CASSPRGGQGYQPQHF	TGTGCCAGCTCACCAAGAGGTGGGCAAGGGTATCAGCCCCAGCATTTT
13	TRBD1	many	TRBV2	TRBJ2-7	CASSLGQHYEQYF	TGTGCCAGCAGCCTGGGACAGCACTACGAGCAGTACTTC
11	-	few	TRBV20-1	TRBJ1-1	CSARDRQEAFF	TGCAGTGCTAGGGACAGACAAGAAGCTTTCTTT
14	-	many	TRBV12-3/TRBV12-4	TRBJ2-7	CASSPRQGDYEQYF	TGTGCCAGCAGTCCCCGGCAGGGAGACTACGAGCAGTACTTC
16	-	many	TRBV6-2/TRBV6-3	TRBJ2-3	CASSYHPRMTTDTQYF	TGTGCCAGCAGTTATCATCCTAGGATGACCACAGATACGCAGTATTTT
15	-	-	TRBV24-1	TRBJ2-5	CATSESGKAQETQYF	TGTGCCACCAGTGAGTCAGGAAAAGCCCAAGAGACCCAGTACTTC
16	TRBD2	-	TRBV4-1	TRBJ2-1	CASSQDFSGRIVEQFF	TGCGCCAGCAGCCAAGATTTTAGCGGGAGAATCGTTGAGCAGTTCTTC
14	-	few	TRBV24-1	TRBJ2-1	CATSSLISYNEQFF	TGTGCCACCTCATCTCTAATAAGTTACAATGAGCAGTTCTTC